This record looks at one T cell receptor beta chain sequence and its context. Its antigen is as yet unknown. The source of the sample is a study of cytomegalovirus exposure and HLA in healthy donors. Turning to the study itself: For the approximately 400 genotyped donors, 65% to 90% fell within the Caucasian-associated ancestry cluster. Whole-study findings and limits: The study listed approximately 160 cytomegalovirus-associated TCR beta chains.

The PCR contained 60 Vbeta and 13 Jbeta primers. Assay: immunoSEQ multiplex PCR; the TCRdb copy retains only in-frame clones and omits some. This repertoire shows fewer than 200,000 clones, roughly 81% found once; its top ten account for 2% to 2.5%. Trimming took 0 bases from V and 8 from J, leaving 21 bases between them. CDR1 and CDR2 from the germline V gene are SGHRS and YFSETQ. The CDR3 covers 16 residues. This chain links TRBV5-1 with TRBJ2-7; tentatively, D is TRBD1 (5 bases). This receptor was taken from a man aged 18 to 35 in good health and CMV-seropositive. Sequences were obtained from PBMCs. DNA for the CDR3: TGCGCCAGCAGCTTGGAAATGGGAAAAGGGGCCCACCAGCAGTACTTC. This gives the protein CASSLEMGKGAHQQYF.